The 19 T cell receptor beta chains reported below all come from one sample, sequenced in a study of shared clonotypes between healthy human individuals. The naive CD8 fraction comprised CD45RO-negative cells positively selected for CCR7 and excluded terminally differentiated effector memory CD45RA+ cells. Method: immunoSEQ multiplex PCR; TCRdb's copy keeps in-frame clones and lacks some. The sample lists roughly 590,000 clones, roughly 96% occurring once. Material: naive CD8+ T cells sorted from blood. The receptors were sampled from a woman in her twenties or thirties in good health.

The chain links TRBV13 to TRBJ1-1, with 10 bases that match TRBD1. The CDR3 has 14 amino acids. Germline V gene data show CDR1 as PRHDT and CDR2 as FYEKMQ (reference sequence). The V gene end was trimmed by 5 bases and the J gene end by 4 bases; junction bases not matched to a gene: 4. CDR3 DNA sequence: TGTGCCAGCAGCACGGGACAGGGGTCCACTGAAGCTTTCTTT. Translating gives CASSTGQGSTEAFF.

The V and J genes are TRBV29-1 and TRBJ2-1; TRBD1 is a possible D gene (6 bases). Trimming took 6 bases from V and 5 from J, leaving 14 bases between them. Germline V gene data show CDR1 as SQVTM and CDR2 as ANQGSEA. CDR3 length: 13 residues. The CDR3 region has the DNA TGCAGCGTCACAGGGAAATTGAACAATGAGCAGTTCTTC. Its translation: CSVTGKLNNEQFF.

The CDR3 bases are TGTGCCAGCAGGGCCCTAGACGACAGTCACTATTGGAACACCATATATTTT. Encoded protein: CASRALDDSHYWNTIYF. The chain links TRBV27 to TRBJ1-3, with D possibly TRBD1 on 5 matching bases. Looked up from germline, CDR1 is MNHEY and CDR2 is SMNVEV (reference sequence). Trimming removed 6 bases at V and 7 bases at J, with 25 bases between. This CDR3 is built from 17 residues.

The chain carries TRBV27 and TRBJ2-7; a possible D gene is TRBD2 (5 bases). Trimming took off 4 bases at V and 0 bases at J, with 13 bases between the two ends. There are 15 residues in the CDR3. CDR1 and CDR2 from the germline V gene are MNHEY and SMNVEV (reference sequence). The CDR3 nucleotides are TGTGCCAGCAGTTCCGGACTCCCGAGCTCCTACGAGCAGTACTTC. Translation: CASSSGLPSSYEQYF.

This chain connects TRBV5-1 to TRBJ1-1; no clear D gene. Germline CDR1 is SGHRS and CDR2 is YFSETQ. Trimming stripped 5 bases from V and 1 base from J, with 18 bases between. The CDR3 covers 16 residues. CDR3 sequence reads: CASRHGWDGWNTEAFF. The DNA for the CDR3 is TGCGCCAGCAGACACGGGTGGGATGGATGGAACACTGAAGCTTTCTTT.

The chain recombines TRBV28 with TRBJ2-1; 8 positions agree with TRBD2. Germline CDR1 is MDHEN and CDR2 is SYDVKM. V dropped 2 bases and J dropped 4; count of bases not matched to a gene: 10. This CDR3 has 17 residues. The CDR3 bases are TGTGCCAGCAGTTTACGGAGCGGGAGTTGGGGTTACAATGAGCAGTTCTTC. It yields the protein CASSLRSGSWGYNEQFF.

The chain has TRBV28 and TRBJ2-3; D gene uncertain. Trimming took 4 bases from V and 6 from J, leaving 5 bases between them. The CDR3 totals 11 residues. Germline values: CDR1 MDHEN, CDR2 SYDVKM. In DNA form, the CDR3 reads TGTGCCAGCAGTTCCGCGGATACGCAGTATTTT. As protein: CASSSADTQYF.

This sequence joins TRBV4-1 and TRBJ2-4; D is uncertain. The CDR3 spans 17 residues. The V end lost 0 bases, the J end lost 1 base, and 13 bases lay between the germline ends. CDR1 is MGHRA, CDR2 YSYEKL, per germline. The chain's CDR3 is CASSQETISVAKNIQYF. CDR3 nucleotide sequence: TGCGCCAGCAGCCAAGAAACCATATCTGTGGCCAAAAACATTCAGTACTTC.

The chain is built from TRBV27 and TRBJ2-7; a weak D match, TRBD2 (5 bases). CDR1 is MNHEY and CDR2 is SMNVEV in the germline V gene (reference sequence). The CDR3 totals 15 residues. Trimming took off 5 bases at V and 7 bases at J, with 21 bases between the two ends. Written as DNA, the CDR3 is TGTGCCAGCAGTCCAGAGATAGGGAGAGTCTGGGAGCAGTACTTC. It specifies CASSPEIGRVWEQYF.

The chain carries TRBV2 and TRBJ2-5, with 11 bases aligning to TRBD2. The V gene's germline CDR1 is SNHLY and CDR2 FYNNEI. The junction had 2 bases not matched to a gene; V was cut back by 1 base and J by 4 bases. The CDR3 length is 15 residues. The DNA for the CDR3 is TGTGCCAGCAGTGAAGGGCTAGCGGGAGGAGAGACCCAGTACTTC. It specifies CASSEGLAGGETQYF.

Details on this clone: Other DNA variants within this sample encode the same CDR3. This chain joins TRBV4-1 and TRBJ2-2; TRBD1 is a possible D gene (6 bases). V lost 1 base to trimming and J lost 5 bases, with 8 bases between them. Germline CDR1 and CDR2: MGHRA and YSYEKL. The CDR3 spans 14 residues. The CDR3 nucleotides are TGCGCCAGCAGCCAAGTCCAGGGGACCGGGGAGCTGTTTTTT. This encodes CASSQVQGTGELFF.

The rearrangement links TRBV5-1 to TRBJ2-7, with TRBD1 matching over 8 bases. The CDR3 runs to 16 residues. After removal of 3 bases from V and 4 bases from J, the junction contained 12 bases not matched to a gene. Germline CDR1 reads SGHRS; CDR2 reads YFSETQ. The CDR3 sequence is CASSYDPTGERYEQYF. The CDR3 nucleotides read TGCGCCAGCAGCTACGACCCGACAGGGGAAAGGTACGAGCAGTACTTC.

The chain has TRBV19 and TRBJ1-1; 11 bases match TRBD1. The CDR3 loop spans 15 amino acids. The V segment lost 4 bases and the J segment 5 bases; nucleotides outside the gene matches: 6. Germline V gene sequence: CDR1 LNHDA, CDR2 SQIVND (reference sequence). For the CDR3, the DNA is TGTGCCAGTAGTAATCCGGGACAGGGGGGGACTGAAGCTTTCTTT. Protein sequence: CASSNPGQGGTEAFF.

In the case of this clone: The identical CDR3 is also encoded by other nucleotide sequences in the sample. V gene TRBV6-1 combines with J gene TRBJ1-2; TRBD1 might be the D (5 bases). Germline V gene lookup returns CDR1 MNHNS and CDR2 SASEGT. The CDR3 length is 13 residues. The germline V and J ends were trimmed by 1 base and 4 bases, with 7 bases remaining between them. The CDR3 DNA reads as TGTGCCAGCAGTGAAGGGGGGTTCTATGGCTACACCTTC. Its translation is CASSEGGFYGYTF.

The CDR3 DNA is TGTGCCAGCAGCCAATCGGCGGGCAGTGGCGAGAGGCCCCAGCATTTT. Amino acids: CASSQSAGSGERPQHF. The chain is built from TRBV16 and TRBJ1-5; the D is unclear. CDR1 is KGHSY and CDR2 is FQNENV in the germline V gene. V was shortened by 0 bases and J by 9 bases, with 18 bases between the two germline ends. CDR3 length: 16 amino acids.

This rearrangement joins TRBV27 to TRBJ2-3; D is unresolved. Germline V gives CDR1 MNHEY, CDR2 SMNVEV (reference sequence). Trimming took off 0 bases at V and 6 bases at J, with 22 bases between the two ends. The CDR3 loop spans 18 amino acids. CDR3: CASSLSFPPGNSGDTQYF. The CDR3 nucleotides read TGTGCCAGCAGTTTATCCTTCCCCCCAGGTAACTCGGGTGATACGCAGTATTTT.

In this sample, this clone turned up once. J is TRBJ2-7 and V is TRBV9; TRBD1 matches 9 bases. With V trimmed by 7 bases and J by 6 bases, 11 bases remained unmatched. This CDR3 comprises 14 residues. In germline, CDR1 is SGDLS, CDR2 YYNGEE. CDR3 residues: CASSPRDRDREQYF. The DNA for the CDR3 is TGTGCCAGCTCGCCTCGGGACAGGGACCGCGAGCAGTACTTC.

The V gene is TRBV7-9, the J gene TRBJ2-7; the D gene is possibly TRBD2 (5 bases). The CDR3 consists of 11 residues. Germline V CDR1 and CDR2: SEHNR, FQNEAQ (reference sequence). Trimming removed 5 bases at V and 13 bases at J, with 15 bases between. The chain's CDR3 is CASSGDGIGYF. DNA for the CDR3: TGTGCCAGCAGCGGTGACGGGATCGGATACTTC.

The genes are TRBV18 and TRBJ1-3, with D possibly TRBD1 on 5 matching bases. This CDR3 is built from 16 residues. Between the trimmed V and J ends, which lost 0 bases and 3 bases, there was a span of 12 bases. Germline CDR1 and CDR2: KGHSH and LQKENI. Written as DNA, the CDR3 is TGTGCCAGCTCACCACCGAAGGGGATAGGTGGAAACACCATATATTTT. Residues: CASSPPKGIGGNTIYF. Based on the CDR3 plus reference TRBV18 and TRBJ1-3, the full variable domain is NAGVMQNPRHLVRRRGQEARLRCSPMKGHSHVYWYRQLPEEGLKFMVYLQKENIIDESGMPKERFSAEFPKEGPSILRIQQVVRGDSAAYFCASSPPKGIGGNTIYFGEGSWLTVV.